The sequence of this T cell receptor (beta chain) was determined in a study of T cells in Graves' hyperthyroidism and ophthalmopathy. Amplification of TCR beta CDR3 regions was performed using RNA transcripts as template. The TCR CDR3 first-round RT-PCR relied on the HTBI primer set. TCRdb re-derived calls from the multiplex PCR reads in MiXCR, one entry per CDR3 protein. The table shows more than 300,000 distinct CDR3 sequences, with roughly 15% occurring only once. V gave up 5 bases and J gave up 0 bases, with 10 bases separating them. This CDR3 spans 15 amino acids. Looked up from germline, CDR1 is MNHNS and CDR2 is SASEGT. Patients were excluded because of uncontrolled infection, other autoimmune disease, pregnancy or lactation. This clonotype was recorded at least ten times.

Material for sequencing was blood. The clonotype was recovered from a woman aged 25-40 years with Graves' hyperthyroidism that later progressed to Graves' ophthalmopathy. This chain connects TRBV6-1 to TRBJ1-4; D gene uncertain. This CDR3 is CASSPNAATNEKLFF. The CDR3 DNA follows: TGTGCCAGCAGTCCCAACGCAGCAACTAATGAAAAACTGTTTTTT.